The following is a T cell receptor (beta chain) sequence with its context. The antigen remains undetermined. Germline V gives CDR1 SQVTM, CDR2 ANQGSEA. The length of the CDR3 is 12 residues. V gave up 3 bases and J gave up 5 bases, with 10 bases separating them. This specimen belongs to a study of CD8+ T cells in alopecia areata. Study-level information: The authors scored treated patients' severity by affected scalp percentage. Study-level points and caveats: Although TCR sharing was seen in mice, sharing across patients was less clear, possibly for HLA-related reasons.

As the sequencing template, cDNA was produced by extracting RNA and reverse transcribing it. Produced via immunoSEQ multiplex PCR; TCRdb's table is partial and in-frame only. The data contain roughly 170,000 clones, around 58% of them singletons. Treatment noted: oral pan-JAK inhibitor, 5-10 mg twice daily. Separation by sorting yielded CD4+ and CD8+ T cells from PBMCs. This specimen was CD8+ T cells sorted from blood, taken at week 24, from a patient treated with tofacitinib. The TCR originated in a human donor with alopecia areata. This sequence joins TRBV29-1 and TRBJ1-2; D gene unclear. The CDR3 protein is CSVEDGGYGYTF. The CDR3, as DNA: TGCAGCGTTGAGGACGGAGGATATGGCTACACCTTC.